This T cell receptor beta chain is from a study of PD-L1 blockade in urothelial cancer. Germline loops: CDR1 LNHDA, CDR2 SQIVND (reference sequence). The CDR3 contains 16 residues. V shed 6 bases and J 1 base; nucleotides not matched to a gene: 11. Repertoires were generated with immunoSEQ multiplex PCR, while TCRdb's copy carries only in-frame clones and drops some. The sample has 35,000 to 45,000 clones, roughly 77% seen once. The chain is built from TRBV19 and TRBJ1-1; 7 bases align to TRBD1. The sample consisted of PBMCs, taken around atezolizumab (anti-PD-L1) treatment. This sequence originates from a man in his 70s with urothelial cancer. CDR3 coding DNA: TGTGCCAGTAGACCCAACCGTAACAGGGGGAACACTGAAGCTTTCTTT. This codes for CASRPNRNRGNTEAFF. The entire variable domain, with the rest obtained from reference TRBV19 and TRBJ1-1, is as follows: DGGITQSPKYLFRKEGQNVTLSCEQNLNHDAMYWYRQDPGQGLRLIYYSQIVNDFQKGDIAEGYSVSREKKESFPLTVTSAQKNPTAFYLCASRPNRNRGNTEAFFGQGTRLTVV.